The 4 T cell receptor beta chains below all came from one sample that was sequenced in a study of blood T cell repertoires in COVID-19 (dated by TCRdb to about 2020). Library prep was done by the immunoSEQ multiplex PCR assay. In its TCRdb copy, this immuneACCESS table keeps in-frame sequences only and misses some clones. Where compared with another copy, unresolved V genes explain less than half of these, and the others have no known cause. The sample contains 350,000 to 400,000 clones, roughly nine tenths of them found a single time. Clones ranked in the top ten supply 1% of the sample. Source material: PBMCs or T cells enriched from blood (not recorded which). These receptors were taken from a young man who had recovered from COVID-19.

This chain links TRBV6-2 or TRBV6-3 with TRBJ1-1, with D possibly TRBD1 on 5 matching bases. Germline CDR1 MNHEY, CDR2 SVGEGT. The CDR3 consists of 16 residues. V was pared by 4 bases and J by 1 base, with 16 bases between. CDR3 DNA sequence: TGTGCCAGCAGTTTTCTTAGTTCAACAGGGAACACTGAAGCTTTCTTT. Encoded protein: CASSFLSSTGNTEAFF.

The CDR3 nucleotides read TGTGCCAGCAGCTTATCAGATGGACTACCCTACGAGCAGTACTTC. This translates into CASSLSDGLPYEQYF. This chain connects TRBV11-1 to TRBJ2-7, with D maybe TRBD2 (6 bases). Trimming pared 2 bases from V and 2 bases from J, leaving 13 bases between. Germline assignment: CDR1 SGHAT and CDR2 FQDESV (reference sequence). The CDR3 consists of 15 residues.

A single count supports this clone. The chain couples TRBV7-2 to TRBJ1-6; 9 nucleotides align to TRBD1. V lost 3 bases and J lost 4; bases outside the gene matches: 4. The germline V gene encodes CDR1 SGHTA and CDR2 FQGNSA. This CDR3 comprises 16 residues. This chain's CDR3 is CASSFRTGAYNSPLHF. CDR3 in DNA: TGTGCCAGCAGCTTCCGGACAGGGGCTTATAATTCACCCCTCCACTTT.

This clone was detected only a few times. The chain recombines TRBV29-1 with TRBJ2-1, with TRBD2 as a possible D gene (7 bases). This CDR3 has 12 amino acids. With 7 bases removed from V and 9 bases from J, the gap between germline ends came to 16 bases. The germline V gene has CDR1 SQVTM and CDR2 ANQGSEA. The CDR3, as DNA: TGCAGCGCTCGGGACACGGGGGGTGAGCAGTTCTTC. It is translated as CSARDTGGEQFF.